This T cell receptor beta chain is drawn from a study of blood T cell repertoires in COVID-19. Study as a whole: The samples span acute and convalescent COVID-19 from the United States, Italy and Spain.

Original processing methods: Estimated nucleated cell counts came from reference gene primer amplification. The repertoire was sequenced with immunoSEQ multiplex PCR; TCRdb's copy has only in-frame clones and lacks some. V, J and clone size derive from that table, while D and trimming were established from the DNA sequence. The sample has roughly 250,000 clones; about 80% are singletons. The CDR3 is made up of 13 amino acids. Trimming shortened V by 4 bases and J by 2 bases, and 9 bases separated the two germline ends. Looked up from germline, CDR1 is SGHNT and CDR2 is YYREEE (reference sequence). The sequenced sample consisted of PBMCs or T cells enriched from blood (not recorded which). This chain connects TRBV5-4 to TRBJ1-2; no clear D. This sequence originates from a woman in her thirties or forties who had been exposed to COVID-19. The CDR3 DNA follows: TGTGCCAGCAGCCAACAGAGAAACTATGGCTACACCTTC. Amino acids: CASSQQRNYGYTF.